Included here is one T cell receptor (beta chain) sequence, with context. Its antigen is unidentified. The data were obtained in a study of post-analysis software for immune sequencing data. Study-wide results and limits: Patients carried several TRBV segments more frequently than controls did, and TRBV5-6, TRBV5-1 and TRBV20-1 were among them.

V dropped 2 bases and J dropped 6 bases, with 10 bases sitting between them. The CDR3 length is 14 residues. CDR1 is SGHVS, CDR2 FQNEAQ, per germline. TCR beta cDNA libraries included unique molecular identifiers. TCRdb ran MiXCR on the PCR reads and lists one entry per CDR3 protein. The sample carries a few hundred thousand distinct CDR3 sequences, 30% to 45% recorded once. The chain recombines TRBV7-8 with TRBJ2-2, with a possible D match to TRBD1 (6 bases). The material sequenced was blood. The origin of this receptor is a girl aged 10 to 17 with multiple sclerosis. CDR3 sequence: CASSLLQGSGELFF. The CDR3, as DNA: TGTGCCAGCAGCTTACTCCAGGGGTCCGGGGAGCTGTTTTTT.